The 17 T cell receptor beta chains listed next were all sequenced from one sample in a study of blood T cell repertoires in COVID-19. Measured with immunoSEQ multiplex PCR; TCRdb has only the in-frame clones, and not every one. This sample has some 73,000 clones, with 85% found just once. What was sequenced was peripheral blood. The receptors shown here come from a man in his fifties with COVID-19, enrolled during active disease.

On this clone itself: The junction departs from the called germline gene at one end, perhaps through a read error. The V gene is TRBV7-7, the J gene TRBJ2-3; 16 bases agree with TRBD2. The CDR3 length is 16 residues. CDR1 and CDR2 from the germline V gene are SSHAT and FNYEAQ (reference sequence). CDR3 DNA: TGTGCTAGCAGCCAGGGACTAGCGGGAGGGACAGATACGCAGTATTTT. It yields the protein CASSQGLAGGTDTQYF.

The genes are TRBV30 and TRBJ1-5, with 7 positions matching TRBD1. CDR1 is GTSNPN and CDR2 is SVGIG in the germline V gene (reference sequence). This CDR3 is built from 13 residues. J lost 8 bases, V lost 2 bases, and 6 bases had no gene match. CDR3 nucleotide sequence: TGTGCCTGGAGTCGAGAGGGGGCAGAGCCCCAGCATTTT. This encodes CAWSREGAEPQHF.

The J gene is TRBJ1-2, the V gene TRBV5-4; D may be TRBD1 (6 bases). The CDR3 contains 15 residues. Trimming cost V 4 bases and J 4 bases, with 17 bases left between them. Germline values: CDR1 SGHNT, CDR2 YYREEE (reference sequence). The DNA for the CDR3 is TGTGCCAGCAGCCATGGGACAACGAATATCTATGGCTACACCTTC. Translation gives CASSHGTTNIYGYTF.

The sample holds many counts of this clone. This chain connects TRBV29-1 to TRBJ1-2, with D perhaps matching TRBD1 (6 bases). V was shortened by 6 bases and J by 3 bases, with 11 bases between the two germline ends. The CDR3 has 12 residues. Germline CDR1 SQVTM, CDR2 ANQGSEA. The CDR3 is CSVPDRDYGYTF. CDR3 DNA: TGCAGCGTCCCGGACAGAGACTATGGCTACACCTTC.

This chain connects TRBV7-9 to TRBJ2-7; no definite D call. V dropped 2 bases and J dropped 7 bases, with 12 bases sitting between them. The CDR3 extends over 13 amino acids. CDR1 is SEHNR, CDR2 FQNEAQ, per germline (reference sequence). Here the CDR3 DNA reads TGTGCCAGCAGCTTAATCGAGGAAGTGGAGCAGTACTTC. Translation: CASSLIEEVEQYF.

The chain couples TRBV10-3 to TRBJ2-1, with TRBD2 matching over 8 bases. Germline CDR1 ENHRY, CDR2 SYGVKD. This CDR3 spans 15 amino acids. V lost 4 bases to trimming and J lost 2 bases; unmatched junction nucleotides: 4. The CDR3 protein is CAISGGGPTYNEQFF. In nucleotides, the CDR3 is TGTGCCATCAGTGGCGGGGGGCCAACCTACAATGAGCAGTTCTTC.

V and J are TRBV19 and TRBJ2-1; 11 nucleotides match TRBD1. The CDR3 has 15 amino acids. Germline V gene data show CDR1 as LNHDA and CDR2 as SQIVND (reference sequence). Losses at the gene ends were 3 bases for V and 6 bases for J; bases not matched to a gene: 4. CDR3 sequence reads: CASSIQDRGPNEQFF. DNA of the CDR3: TGTGCCAGTAGTATTCAGGACAGGGGGCCCAATGAGCAGTTCTTC.

The rearrangement uses TRBV30 and TRBJ2-2; the match to TRBD2 covers 7 bases. The CDR3 is 14 amino acids. Germline values: CDR1 GTSNPN, CDR2 SVGIG (reference sequence). Germline trimming cut 3 bases from V and 6 bases from J; bases unmatched to any gene: 7. The CDR3: CAWRSMGRAGELFF. CDR3 sequence (DNA): TGTGCCTGGAGGAGCATGGGGAGGGCCGGGGAGCTGTTTTTT.

The rearrangement joins TRBV11-2 to TRBJ2-1, with 10 bases lining up with TRBD1. The junction had 4 bases not matched to a gene; V was cut back by 4 bases and J by 7 bases. Germline values: CDR1 SGHAT, CDR2 FQNNGV. The length of the CDR3 is 14 residues. The CDR3: CASSWDRGENEQFF. CDR3 nucleotides: TGTGCCAGCAGCTGGGACAGGGGAGAGAATGAGCAGTTCTTC.

This rearrangement joins TRBV4-2 to TRBJ2-5; TRBD1 agrees at 7 bases. Germline V lookup: CDR1 LGHNA, CDR2 YNFKEQ. CDR3 length: 16 amino acids. The V segment lost 1 base and the J segment 1 base; nucleotides outside the gene matches: 6. CDR3 amino acids: CASSQGRTGVQETQYF. The CDR3 DNA reads TGTGCCAGCAGCCAAGGGCGGACAGGTGTCCAAGAGACCCAGTACTTC.

The chain is built from TRBV28 and TRBJ1-1; a weak D match, TRBD1 (6 bases). Germline CDR1 and CDR2: MDHEN and SYDVKM. V gave up 6 bases and J gave up 7 bases, with 24 bases separating them. There are 16 residues in the CDR3. The CDR3 sequence is CASRDIDRRWIYEAFF. CDR3 nucleotide sequence: TGTGCCAGCAGAGACATAGACAGGCGCTGGATTTATGAAGCTTTCTTT.

The V and J genes are TRBV19 and TRBJ1-5, with unresolved D. The CDR3 totals 11 residues. Germline V gives CDR1 LNHDA, CDR2 SQIVND (reference sequence). V was pared by 5 bases and J by 5 bases, with 4 bases between. The CDR3 nucleotides are TGTGCCAGTAGTTCGGATCAGCCCCAGCATTTT. Its translation: CASSSDQPQHF. Full variable domain (rest looked up from reference TRBV19 and TRBJ1-5): DGGITQSPKYLFRKEGQNVTLSCEQNLNHDAMYWYRQDPGQGLRLIYYSQIVNDFQKGDIAEGYSVSREKKESFPLTVTSAQKNPTAFYLCASSSDQPQHFGDGTRLSIL.

The gene calls are TRBV6-2 or TRBV6-3 and TRBJ2-7; TRBD1 matches 8 bases. Germline values: CDR1 MNHEY, CDR2 SVGEGT. V lost 5 bases, J lost 4 bases, and 4 bases stayed unmatched. The CDR3 has 13 amino acids. Here the CDR3 DNA reads TGTGCCAGCAGTAGTAACAGGGGGTACGAGCAGTACTTC. Its protein is CASSSNRGYEQYF.

The V call is TRBV28, the J call TRBJ1-2; 7 nucleotides align to TRBD1. Germline V gene sequence: CDR1 MDHEN, CDR2 SYDVKM. J lost 4 bases, V lost 2 bases, and 10 bases had no gene match. This CDR3 has 16 amino acids. CDR3 residues: CASSLPTTGAAYGYTF. The CDR3 DNA reads TGTGCCAGCAGTTTACCGACCACAGGGGCTGCCTATGGCTACACCTTC.

V and J are TRBV28 and TRBJ2-3, with 14 bases fitting TRBD2. The CDR3 extends over 16 amino acids. V trimming: 6 bases; J trimming: 0 bases; junction bases outside the gene matches: 2. From germline, CDR1 is MDHEN and CDR2 SYDVKM. CDR3 sequence: CASSGTSGGSTDTQYF. DNA for the CDR3: TGTGCCAGCAGCGGGACTAGCGGGGGTAGCACAGATACGCAGTATTTT.

This chain uses TRBV6-5 with TRBJ1-1; D is possibly TRBD1 (5 bases). The CDR3 runs to 14 residues. V lost 4 bases, J lost 5 bases, and 14 bases lay in between. CDR1 is MNHEY and CDR2 is SVGAGI in the germline V gene. CDR3 sequence: CASSSRGARTEAFF. CDR3 DNA sequence: TGTGCCAGCAGTTCAAGGGGCGCAAGGACTGAAGCTTTCTTT.

The CDR3 DNA follows: TGTGCCAGCAGTTTAGCCCCGACAGGGGCGAACACCGGGGAGCTGTTTTTT. Its translation is CASSLAPTGANTGELFF. The chain joins TRBV27 to TRBJ2-2; TRBD1 matches 8 bases. There are 17 residues in the CDR3. The ends lost 2 bases at V and 0 bases at J; junction bases unmatched: 5. CDR1 and CDR2 from the germline V gene are MNHEY and SMNVEV (reference sequence).